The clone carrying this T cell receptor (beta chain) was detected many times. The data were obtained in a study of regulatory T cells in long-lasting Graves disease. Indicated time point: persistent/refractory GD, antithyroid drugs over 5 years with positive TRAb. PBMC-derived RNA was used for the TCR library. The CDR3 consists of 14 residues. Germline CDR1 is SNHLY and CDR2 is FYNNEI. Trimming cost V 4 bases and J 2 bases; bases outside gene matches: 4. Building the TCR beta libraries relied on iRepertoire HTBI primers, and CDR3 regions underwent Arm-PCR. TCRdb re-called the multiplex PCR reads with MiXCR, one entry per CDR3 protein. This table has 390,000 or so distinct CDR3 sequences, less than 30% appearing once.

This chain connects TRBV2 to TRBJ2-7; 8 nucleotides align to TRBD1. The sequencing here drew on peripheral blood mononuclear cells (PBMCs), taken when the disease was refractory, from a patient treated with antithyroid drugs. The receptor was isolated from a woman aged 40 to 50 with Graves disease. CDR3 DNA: TGTGCCAGCAGTGGGACAGGGCACGCCTACGAGCAGTACTTC. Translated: CASSGTGHAYEQYF.